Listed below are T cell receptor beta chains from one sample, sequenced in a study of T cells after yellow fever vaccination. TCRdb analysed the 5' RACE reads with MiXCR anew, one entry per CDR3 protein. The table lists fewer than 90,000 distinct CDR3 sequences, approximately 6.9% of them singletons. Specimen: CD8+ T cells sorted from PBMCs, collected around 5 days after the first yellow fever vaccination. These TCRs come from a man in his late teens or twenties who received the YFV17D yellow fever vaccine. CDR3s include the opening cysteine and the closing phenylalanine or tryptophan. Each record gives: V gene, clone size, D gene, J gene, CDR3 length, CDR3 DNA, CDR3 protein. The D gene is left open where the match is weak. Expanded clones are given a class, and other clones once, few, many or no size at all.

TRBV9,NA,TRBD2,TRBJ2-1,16,TGTGCCAGCAGCCCTCGGGCGGGGGGGTATGGCAATGAGCAGTTCTTC,CASSPRAGGYGNEQFF
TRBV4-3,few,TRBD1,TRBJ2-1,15,TGCGCCAGCAGCCAAGCCTGGACAGGGGTCAATGAGCAGTTCTTC,CASSQAWTGVNEQFF
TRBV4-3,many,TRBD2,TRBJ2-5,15,TGCGCCAGCAGCCCTGGCTCAACTAGCGCGGAGACCCAGTACTTC,CASSPGSTSAETQYF
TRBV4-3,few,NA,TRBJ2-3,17,TGCGCCAGCAGCCAAGTGTCCGGGACGAGCTCCACGGATACGCAGTATTTT,CASSQVSGTSSTDTQYF
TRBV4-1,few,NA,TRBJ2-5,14,TGCGCCAGCAGCCAATTCATACCCCTGGAGACCCAGTACTTC,CASSQFIPLETQYF
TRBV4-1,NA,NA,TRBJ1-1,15,TGCGCCAGCAGCCAAGGACAGAACATGAACACTGAAGCTTTCTTT,CASSQGQNMNTEAFF
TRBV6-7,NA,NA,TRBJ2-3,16,TGTGCCAGCAGCTATAGGACTCCGAGGAGCACAGATACGCAGTATTTT,CASSYRTPRSTDTQYF
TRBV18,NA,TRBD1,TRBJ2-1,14,TGTGCCAGCTCGCCCTGGGGACAGTACAATGAGCAGTTCTTC,CASSPWGQYNEQFF
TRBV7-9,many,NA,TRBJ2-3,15,TGTGCCAGCAGCTTTCGGGGTCGGACCACAGATACGCAGTATTTT,CASSFRGRTTDTQYF
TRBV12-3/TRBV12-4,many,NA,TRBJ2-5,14,TGTGCCAGCAGTTACACCAGATACCAAGAGACCCAGTACTTC,CASSYTRYQETQYF
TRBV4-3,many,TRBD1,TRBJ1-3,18,TGCGCCAGCAGCCAAGAAATCAGTGGACAGGGGCGAGGAAACACCATATATTTT,CASSQEISGQGRGNTIYF
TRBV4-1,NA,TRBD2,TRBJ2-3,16,TGCGCCAGCAGCCGAGGCGGGGGGACTTCCACAGATACGCAGTATTTT,CASSRGGGTSTDTQYF
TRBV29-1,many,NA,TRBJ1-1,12,TGCAGCGTCGCTCGGGGGGACACTGAAGCTTTCTTT,CSVARGDTEAFF
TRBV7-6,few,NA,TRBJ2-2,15,TGTGCCAGCACCGATGGGTCAGGGAACACCGGGGAGCTGTTTTTT,CASTDGSGNTGELFF
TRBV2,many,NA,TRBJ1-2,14,TGTGCCAGCAGTGAAGTCCAGGGCATTGGTGGCTACACCTTC,CASSEVQGIGGYTF
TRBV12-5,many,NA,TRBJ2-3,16,TGTGCTAGTGGTTCGCCCCTAGACCGCCCCACAGATACGCAGTATTTT,CASGSPLDRPTDTQYF
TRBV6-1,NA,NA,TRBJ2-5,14,TGTGCCAGCAGCCGGACCCTTTCCCAAGAGACCCAGTACTTC,CASSRTLSQETQYF
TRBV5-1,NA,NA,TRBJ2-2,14,TGCGCCAGCAGCCCAGGGCTGCTCTCCGGGGTGCTGTTTTTT,CASSPGLLSGVLFF
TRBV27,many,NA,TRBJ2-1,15,TGTGCCAGCAGTTTATCGGCACCGTCTTACAATGAGCAGTTCTTC,CASSLSAPSYNEQFF
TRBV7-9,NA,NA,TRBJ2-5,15,TGTGCCAGCAGCCCCCCCAGACGGGCGGCGGAGACCCAGTACTTC,CASSPPRRAAETQYF
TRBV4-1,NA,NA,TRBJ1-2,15,TGCGCCAGCAGCCAAGCCGGCAGATCCCTCTATGGCTACACCTTC,CASSQAGRSLYGYTF
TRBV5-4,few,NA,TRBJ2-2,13,TGTGCCAGCGAGTTGGATTTCACCGGGGAGCTGTTTTTT,CASELDFTGELFF
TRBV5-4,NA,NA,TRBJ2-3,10,TGTGCCAGCGGCACAGATACGCAGTATTTT,CASGTDTQYF
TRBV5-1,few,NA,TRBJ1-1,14,TGCGCCAGCAGCGAATTCAGAGCGAACACTGAAGCTTTCTTT,CASSEFRANTEAFF
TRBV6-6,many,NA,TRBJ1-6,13,TGTGCCAGCAGTTATTCGGGAGGGAGGACCCTCCACTTT,CASSYSGGRTLHF
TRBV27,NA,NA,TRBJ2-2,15,TGTGCCAGCAGACACAATACAGGGTACACCGGGGAGCTGTTTTTT,CASRHNTGYTGELFF
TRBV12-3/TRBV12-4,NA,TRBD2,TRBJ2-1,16,TGTGCCAGCAGTTTAGATCCTAGCGGGGGGCTAAATGAGCAGTTCTTC,CASSLDPSGGLNEQFF
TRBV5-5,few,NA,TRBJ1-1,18,TGTGCCAGCAGCTTGGTCCCGGGGCGGGGCACCGGGAACACTGAAGCTTTCTTT,CASSLVPGRGTGNTEAFF
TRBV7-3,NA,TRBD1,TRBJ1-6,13,TGTGCCAGCAGCCCAGACAGGGCTTCACCCCTCCACTTT,CASSPDRASPLHF
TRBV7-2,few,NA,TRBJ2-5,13,TGTGCCAGCAGCTCTCCCCTTTGGGAGACCCAGTACTTC,CASSSPLWETQYF
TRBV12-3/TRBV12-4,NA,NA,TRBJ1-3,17,TGTGCCAGCAGTGGGATCGGGGAGGGATACTCTGGAAACACCATATATTTT,CASSGIGEGYSGNTIYF
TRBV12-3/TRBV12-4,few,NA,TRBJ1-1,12,TGTGCCAGCAGTATAGGGGGCACTGAAGCTTTCTTT,CASSIGGTEAFF
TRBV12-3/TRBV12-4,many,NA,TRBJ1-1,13,TGTGCCAGCAGTTTCTCAGGGGACACTGAAGCTTTCTTT,CASSFSGDTEAFF
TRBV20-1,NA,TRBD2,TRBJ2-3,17,TGCTGTGCTAGAGATCCGACTAGCGGGGGGGCTGTGGATACGCAGTATTTT,CCARDPTSGGAVDTQYF
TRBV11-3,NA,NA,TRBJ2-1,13,TGTGCCAGTACGGCGGGGCCCTACAATGAGCAGTTCTTC,CASTAGPYNEQFF
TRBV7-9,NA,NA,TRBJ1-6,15,TGTGCCAGCAGCATCCGGGCCCCCGCGGATTCACCCCTCCACTTT,CASSIRAPADSPLHF
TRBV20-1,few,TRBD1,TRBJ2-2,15,TGCAGTGCTAGGGACAGGGGGCTGGGCACCGGGGAGCTGTTTTTT,CSARDRGLGTGELFF
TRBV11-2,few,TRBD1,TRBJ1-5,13,TGTGCCAGCAGCTCCGACAGGGGTCAGCCCCAGCATTTT,CASSSDRGQPQHF
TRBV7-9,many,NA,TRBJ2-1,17,TGTGCCAGCAGCCCACTAAGCTCCCGGACGGCATACAATGAGCAGTTCTTC,CASSPLSSRTAYNEQFF
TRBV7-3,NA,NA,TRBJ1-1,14,TGTGCCAGCAGCTTGGCCGGGCGGAACACTGAAGCTTTCTTT,CASSLAGRNTEAFF
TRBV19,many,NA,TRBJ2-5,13,TGTGCCAGTAGTATGGACAGCGCGAAGACCCAGTACTTC,CASSMDSAKTQYF
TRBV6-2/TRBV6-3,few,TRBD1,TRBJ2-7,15,TGTGCCAGCAGTTACACCGGGACAGGGACCTACGAGCAGTACTTC,CASSYTGTGTYEQYF
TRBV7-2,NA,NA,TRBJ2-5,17,TGTGCCAGCAGCTCCCCTCGTCTTAGGCGGGGACAAGAGACCCAGTACTTC,CASSSPRLRRGQETQYF
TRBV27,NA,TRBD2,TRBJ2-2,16,TGTGCCAGCAGACCCCTCTTGACGGGGGGAGCCGGGGAGCTGTTTTTT,CASRPLLTGGAGELFF
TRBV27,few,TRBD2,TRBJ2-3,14,TGTGCCAGCAGCCCGACTAGCGGGGGCAACGCGCAGTATTTT,CASSPTSGGNAQYF
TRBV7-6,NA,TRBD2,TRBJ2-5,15,TGTGCCAGCAGCAACTTGGGGAGGGACCAAGAGACCCAGTACTTC,CASSNLGRDQETQYF
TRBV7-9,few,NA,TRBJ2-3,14,TGTGCCAGCAGCTTAGGACTAGGGACAGATACGCAGTATTTT,CASSLGLGTDTQYF
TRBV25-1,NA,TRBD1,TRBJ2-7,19,TGTGCCAGCAGTCCACGACCCGGGACAGCTATAAGACTGAGCTACGAGCAGTACTTC,CASSPRPGTAIRLSYEQYF
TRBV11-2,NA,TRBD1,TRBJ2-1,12,TGTGCCAGCAGCCACAGGGGGCGGGGGCAGTTCTTC,CASSHRGRGQFF
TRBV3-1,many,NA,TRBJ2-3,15,TGTGCCAGCAGCCAGAAATACAAGGGGTCAGATACGCAGTATTTT,CASSQKYKGSDTQYF
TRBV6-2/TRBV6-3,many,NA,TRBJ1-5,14,TGTGCCAGCAGTTACGGAGACCCCCATCAGCCCCAGCATTTT,CASSYGDPHQPQHF
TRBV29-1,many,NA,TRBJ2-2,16,TGCAGCGTTGAACCGGGGACCTCCACTAACACCGGGGAGCTGTTTTTT,CSVEPGTSTNTGELFF
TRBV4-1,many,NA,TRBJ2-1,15,TGCGCCAGCAGCCAAGAGGCCAGGGGGGTCAATGAGCAGTTCTTC,CASSQEARGVNEQFF
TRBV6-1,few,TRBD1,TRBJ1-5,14,TGTGCCAGCAGTGATCTTACAGGGGTTCAGCCCCAGCATTTT,CASSDLTGVQPQHF
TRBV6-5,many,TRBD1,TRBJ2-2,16,TGTGCCAGCAGTTACTCGACAGGGACCAACACCGGGGAGCTGTTTTTT,CASSYSTGTNTGELFF
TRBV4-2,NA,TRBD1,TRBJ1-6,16,TGTGCCAGCAGCCGGACAGGGGGGTTAGGTAATTCACCCCTCCACTTT,CASSRTGGLGNSPLHF
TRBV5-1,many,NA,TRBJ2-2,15,TGCGCCAGCAGCTTGGGACAGTTTAACACCGGGGAGCTGTTTTTT,CASSLGQFNTGELFF
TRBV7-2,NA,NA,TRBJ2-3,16,TGTGCCAGCAGCTTAGAGGGGCGCCGTAGCACAGATACGCAGTATTTT,CASSLEGRRSTDTQYF